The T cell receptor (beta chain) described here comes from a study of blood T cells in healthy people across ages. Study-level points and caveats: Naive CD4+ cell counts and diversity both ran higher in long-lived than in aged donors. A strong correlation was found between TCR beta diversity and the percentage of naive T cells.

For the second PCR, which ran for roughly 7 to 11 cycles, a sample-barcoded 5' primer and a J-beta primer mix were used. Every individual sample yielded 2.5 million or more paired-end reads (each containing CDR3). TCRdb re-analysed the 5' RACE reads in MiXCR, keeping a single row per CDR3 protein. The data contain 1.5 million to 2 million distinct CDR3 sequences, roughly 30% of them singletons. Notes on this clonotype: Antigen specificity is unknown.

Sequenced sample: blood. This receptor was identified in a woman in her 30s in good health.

The CDR3 loop reads CASSFDPPDTQYF. CDR3 DNA sequence: TGTGCCAGCAGCTTTGACCCCCCGGATACGCAGTATTTT. V usage is TRBV7-3 and J usage is TRBJ2-3; D is uncertain. Trimming stripped 3 bases from V and 6 bases from J, with 10 bases between. There are 13 residues in the CDR3. Germline CDR1 reads SGHTA; CDR2 reads FQGTGA.